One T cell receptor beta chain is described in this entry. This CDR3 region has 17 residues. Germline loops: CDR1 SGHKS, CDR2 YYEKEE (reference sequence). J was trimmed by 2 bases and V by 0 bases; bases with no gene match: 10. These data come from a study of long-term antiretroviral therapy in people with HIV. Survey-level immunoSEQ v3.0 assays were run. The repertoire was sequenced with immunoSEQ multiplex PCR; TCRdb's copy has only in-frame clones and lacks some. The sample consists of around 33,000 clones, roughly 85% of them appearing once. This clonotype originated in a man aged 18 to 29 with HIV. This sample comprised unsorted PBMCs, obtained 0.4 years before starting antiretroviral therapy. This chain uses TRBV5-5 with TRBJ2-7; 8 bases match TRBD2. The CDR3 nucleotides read TGTGCCAGCAGCTTGGATCCAACCGGGACTAGTACCTACGAGCAGTACTTC. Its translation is CASSLDPTGTSTYEQYF.